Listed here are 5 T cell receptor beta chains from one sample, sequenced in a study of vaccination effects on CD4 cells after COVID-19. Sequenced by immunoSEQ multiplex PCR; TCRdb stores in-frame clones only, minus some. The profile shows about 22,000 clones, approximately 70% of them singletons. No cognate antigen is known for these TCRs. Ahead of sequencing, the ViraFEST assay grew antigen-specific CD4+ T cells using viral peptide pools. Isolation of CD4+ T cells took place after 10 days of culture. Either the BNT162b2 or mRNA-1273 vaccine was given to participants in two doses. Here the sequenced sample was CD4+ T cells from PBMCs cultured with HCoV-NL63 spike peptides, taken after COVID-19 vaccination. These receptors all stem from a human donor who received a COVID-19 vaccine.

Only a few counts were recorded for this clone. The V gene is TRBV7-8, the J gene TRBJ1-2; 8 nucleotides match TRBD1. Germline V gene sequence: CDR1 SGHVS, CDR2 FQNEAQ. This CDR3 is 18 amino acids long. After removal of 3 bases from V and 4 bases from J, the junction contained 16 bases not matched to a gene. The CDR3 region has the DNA TGTGCCAGCAGCTTTACCCTCGGCGGGCAGGGGGCATCCTATGGCTACACCTTC. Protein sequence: CASSFTLGGQGASYGYTF.

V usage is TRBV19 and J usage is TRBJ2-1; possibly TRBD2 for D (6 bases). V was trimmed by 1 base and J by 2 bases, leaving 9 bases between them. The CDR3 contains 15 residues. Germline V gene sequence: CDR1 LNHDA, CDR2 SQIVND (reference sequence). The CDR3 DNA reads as TGTGCCAGTAGTATAGTTGGCGGGACCTACAATGAGCAGTTCTTC. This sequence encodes CASSIVGGTYNEQFF.

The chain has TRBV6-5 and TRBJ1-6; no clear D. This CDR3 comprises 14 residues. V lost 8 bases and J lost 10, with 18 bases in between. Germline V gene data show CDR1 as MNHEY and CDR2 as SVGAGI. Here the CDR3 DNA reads TGTGCCAGCGGGCACGGCGAGGGTGGATCACCCCTCCACTTT. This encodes CASGHGEGGSPLHF.

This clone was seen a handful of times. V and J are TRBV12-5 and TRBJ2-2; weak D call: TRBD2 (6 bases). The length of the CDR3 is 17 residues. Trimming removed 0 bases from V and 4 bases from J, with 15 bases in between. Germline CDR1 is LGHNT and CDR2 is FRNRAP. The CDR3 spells CASGLVESWEATGELFF. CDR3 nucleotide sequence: TGTGCTAGTGGTTTGGTAGAGTCCTGGGAGGCCACCGGGGAGCTGTTTTTT.

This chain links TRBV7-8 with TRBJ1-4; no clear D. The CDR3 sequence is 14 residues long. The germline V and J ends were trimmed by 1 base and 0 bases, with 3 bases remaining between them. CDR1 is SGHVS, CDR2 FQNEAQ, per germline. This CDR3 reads CASSLGATNEKLFF. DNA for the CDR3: TGTGCCAGCAGCTTAGGAGCAACTAATGAAAAACTGTTTTTT. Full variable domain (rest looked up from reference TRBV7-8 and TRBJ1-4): GAGVSQSPRYKVAKRGQDVALRCDPISGHVSLFWYQQALGQGPEFLTYFQNEAQLDKSGLPSDRFFAERPEGSVSTLKIQRTQQEDSAVYLCASSLGATNEKLFFGSGTQLSVL.